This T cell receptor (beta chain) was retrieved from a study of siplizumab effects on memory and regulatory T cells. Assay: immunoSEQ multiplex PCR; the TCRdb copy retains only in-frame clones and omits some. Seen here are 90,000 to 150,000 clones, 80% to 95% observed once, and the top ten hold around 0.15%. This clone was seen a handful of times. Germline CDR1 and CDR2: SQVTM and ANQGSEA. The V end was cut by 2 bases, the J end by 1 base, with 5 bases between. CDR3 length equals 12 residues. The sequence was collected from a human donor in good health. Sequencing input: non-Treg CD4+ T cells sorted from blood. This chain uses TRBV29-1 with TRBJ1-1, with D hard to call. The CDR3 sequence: CSVETWNTEAFF. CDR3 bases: TGCAGCGTTGAAACCTGGAACACTGAAGCTTTCTTT.